One sample yielded the 24 T cell receptor beta chains listed below, sequenced in a study of monozygotic twins with cystic fibrosis. This table comes from immunoSEQ multiplex PCR, and its TCRdb copy is limited to in-frame clones, with some not included. Among around 10,000 clones, more than 95% were seen once, and the ten largest hold 0.83%. Sequencing was done on a sample of blood. The receptor source for this set is a boy under 18 with cystic fibrosis.

The chain carries TRBV28 and TRBJ1-1; TRBD1 is a possible D gene (6 bases). The CDR3 sequence is 15 residues long. Germline V gene lookup returns CDR1 MDHEN and CDR2 SYDVKM. V gave up 4 bases and J gave up 8 bases, with 20 bases separating them. As DNA, the CDR3 is TGTGCCAGCAGTTACCCCGGGACAATAGGACCGGAAGCTTTCTTT. The encoded protein is CASSYPGTIGPEAFF.

This chain uses TRBV6-5 with TRBJ2-7, with 10 bases identical to TRBD1. CDR3 length: 16 residues. Germline V gives CDR1 MNHEY, CDR2 SVGAGI. The J segment lost 4 bases and the V segment lost 3 bases, leaving 9 bases of the junction unmatched. The CDR3 protein is CASSYTPGQGVYEQYF. CDR3 nucleotides: TGTGCCAGCAGTTATACCCCTGGACAGGGGGTTTACGAGCAGTACTTC.

The V call is TRBV2, the J call TRBJ2-7, with 7 bases fitting TRBD1. The CDR3 extends over 13 amino acids. V trimming: 9 bases; J trimming: 2 bases; junction bases outside the gene matches: 7. Looked up from germline, CDR1 is SNHLY and CDR2 is FYNNEI. The CDR3 region has the DNA TGTGCCAGTGTCCGGGACAGAACCTACGAGCAGTACTTC. It specifies CASVRDRTYEQYF.

This clone has a single count. The V and J genes are TRBV19 and TRBJ2-3; 8 bases are shared with TRBD1. The CDR3 totals 16 residues. V trimming: 6 bases; J trimming: 4 bases; junction bases outside the gene matches: 12. CDR1 and CDR2 from the germline V gene are LNHDA and SQIVND (reference sequence). This CDR3 reads CASSPRTGRRADTQYF. For the CDR3, the DNA is TGTGCCAGTAGCCCTCGGACAGGGAGGAGGGCAGATACGCAGTATTTT.

This clone was found once. This sequence joins TRBV7-2 and TRBJ2-7, with 9 bases identical to TRBD2. CDR3 size: 14 residues. The V segment lost 1 base and the J segment 4 bases; nucleotides outside the gene matches: 2. CDR1 SGHTA and CDR2 FQGNSA come from the germline V gene. The CDR3 region is CASSLVTSGYEQYF. CDR3 coding DNA: TGTGCCAGCAGCTTAGTAACTAGCGGGTACGAGCAGTACTTC.

Only one count was recorded for this clone. The chain links TRBV7-9 to TRBJ1-2, with TRBD1 matching over 8 bases. CDR1 and CDR2 (germline): SEHNR, FQNEAQ (reference sequence). The CDR3 covers 14 residues. V shed 6 bases and J 5 bases; nucleotides not matched to a gene: 8. CDR3 sequence (DNA): TGTGCCAGCAGAGTTGGACAGGGAGAGTATGGCTACACCTTC. This codes for CASRVGQGEYGYTF.

This chain joins TRBV2 and TRBJ1-6; tentatively, D is TRBD1 (5 bases). CDR1 SNHLY and CDR2 FYNNEI come from the germline V gene. CDR3 length equals 15 residues. The germline V and J ends were trimmed by 5 bases and 7 bases, with 15 bases remaining between them. CDR3 region: CASSLTDPQNSPLHF. The CDR3 bases are TGTGCCAGCAGTCTGACAGATCCACAAAATTCACCCCTCCACTTT.

The chain has TRBV18 and TRBJ2-3; D assignment may be TRBD1 or TRBD2 (5 bases each). CDR1 and CDR2 (germline): KGHSH, LQKENI. There are 15 residues in the CDR3. The V end lost 3 bases, the J end lost 4 bases, and 14 bases lay between the germline ends. The CDR3 protein is CASSPDTGVADTQYF. The CDR3, as DNA: TGTGCCAGCTCACCGGACACCGGGGTGGCAGATACGCAGTATTTT.

The V call is TRBV15, the J call TRBJ1-5; 7 bases align to TRBD1. V gave up 3 bases and J gave up 4 bases; unmatched junction bases: 3. In germline, CDR1 is LNHNV, CDR2 YYDKDF (reference sequence). This CDR3 region has 14 residues. The CDR3 sequence is CATSRDRMNQPQHF. CDR3 coding DNA: TGTGCCACCAGCAGGGACAGGATGAATCAGCCCCAGCATTTT.

This sequence joins TRBV7-9 and TRBJ1-5; D perhaps matches TRBD1 (6 bases). Trimming took 3 bases from V and 1 from J, leaving 13 bases between them. CDR1 and CDR2 (germline): SEHNR, FQNEAQ (reference sequence). This CDR3 is built from 16 residues. CDR3 sequence (DNA): TGTGCCAGCAGCTTCACAGGGACGGCCAGCAATCAGCCCCAGCATTTT. Its protein is CASSFTGTASNQPQHF.

V is TRBV6-5 and J is TRBJ1-5; D unresolved. Trimming cost V 0 bases and J 9 bases, with 12 bases left between them. The CDR3 is 14 amino acids. The V gene's germline CDR1 is MNHEY and CDR2 SVGAGI. CDR3 region: CASSYSGSLGPQHF. The CDR3 nucleotides are TGTGCCAGCAGTTACTCCGGGTCCTTGGGGCCCCAGCATTTT.

The V gene is TRBV14, the J gene TRBJ2-7; no clear D gene. Trimming stripped 3 bases from V and 0 bases from J, with 9 bases between. Looked up from germline, CDR1 is SGHDN and CDR2 is FVKESK. This CDR3 comprises 14 residues. Here the CDR3 reads CASSQHHSSYEQYF. The CDR3 region has the DNA TGTGCCAGCAGCCAGCACCACAGCTCCTACGAGCAGTACTTC. The full variable domain, in which reference TRBV14 and TRBJ2-7 provide the parts outside the CDR3, is EAGVTQFPSHSVIEKGQTVTLRCDPISGHDNLYWYRRVMGKEIKFLLHFVKESKQDESGMPNNRFLAERTGGTYSTLKVQPAELEDSGVYFCASSQHHSSYEQYFGPGTRLTVT.

V usage is TRBV5-1 and J usage is TRBJ1-1; no clear D. This CDR3 is 14 amino acids long. The ends were cut back, 2 bases at V and 2 bases at J, with 10 bases in the middle. In germline, CDR1 is SGHRS, CDR2 YFSETQ. The CDR3 sequence is CASSLNSGNTEAFF. The CDR3, as DNA: TGCGCCAGCAGCTTAAATTCAGGAAACACTGAAGCTTTCTTT. The whole variable domain, remainder taken from reference TRBV5-1 and TRBJ1-1, is KAGVTQTPRYLIKTRGQQVTLSCSPISGHRSVSWYQQTPGQGLQFLFEYFSETQRNKGNFPGRFSGRQFSNSRSEMNVSTLELGDSALYLCASSLNSGNTEAFFGQGTRLTVV.

This chain joins TRBV6-1 and TRBJ1-2; D is ambiguous. The germline V and J ends were trimmed by 10 bases and 8 bases, with 17 bases remaining between them. Germline CDR1 and CDR2: MNHNS and SASEGT. The CDR3 loop spans 12 amino acids. This CDR3 is CATFLGPRGYTF. The CDR3 DNA sequence: TGTGCCACCTTTCTAGGGCCGAGGGGCTACACCTTC.

This clone was seen a single time. CDR3 sequence: CASSETQGSNSPLHF. The CDR3, as DNA: TGTGCCAGCAGTGAAACGCAGGGGTCTAATTCACCCCTCCACTTT. The V gene is TRBV6-1, the J gene TRBJ1-6; D is possibly TRBD1 (6 bases). CDR3 length: 15 amino acids. V lost 2 bases to trimming and J lost 6 bases, with 11 bases between them. Germline values: CDR1 MNHNS, CDR2 SASEGT.

The chain's CDR3 is CASSLRGDGYEQYF. The CDR3 coding sequence is TGTGCCAGCAGCTTAAGAGGGGACGGCTACGAGCAGTACTTC. This chain connects TRBV7-2 to TRBJ2-7; the D gene could be TRBD1 or TRBD2 (5 bases each). This CDR3 spans 14 amino acids. The germline V and J ends were trimmed by 2 bases and 3 bases, with 11 bases remaining between them. Per germline, CDR1 SGHTA and CDR2 FQGNSA.

The V and J genes are TRBV5-4 and TRBJ2-7; TRBD2 might be the D (6 bases). Germline V gene sequence: CDR1 SGHNT, CDR2 YYREEE (reference sequence). Trimming removed 4 bases at V and 2 bases at J, with 19 bases between. The CDR3 contains 16 residues. CDR3 loop: CASSRSRLANTYEQYF. As DNA, the CDR3 is TGTGCCAGCAGCCGATCCCGGCTAGCGAACACCTACGAGCAGTACTTC.

This chain links TRBV7-9 with TRBJ1-6; perhaps TRBD1 as D (6 bases). Germline V gene lookup returns CDR1 SEHNR and CDR2 FQNEAQ (reference sequence). Trimming left V 5 bases short and J 9 bases short, with 17 bases between. This CDR3 region has 15 residues. As DNA, the CDR3 is TGTGCCAGCAGCCCCAGGGGACTAGGCGGTTCACCCCTCCACTTT. Translation gives CASSPRGLGGSPLHF.

V usage is TRBV6-5 and J usage is TRBJ1-1; D is undetermined. V was cut by 7 bases and J by 7 bases, with 16 bases left in between. CDR1 and CDR2 (germline): MNHEY, SVGAGI. The length of the CDR3 is 13 residues. CDR3 sequence: CASTKSPGFEAFF. Here the CDR3 DNA reads TGTGCCAGCACCAAAAGCCCCGGATTTGAAGCTTTCTTT.

The CDR3 is CASSIPGLAGHSYEQYF. The DNA for the CDR3 is TGTGCCAGCAGCATCCCGGGACTAGCGGGACATTCCTACGAGCAGTACTTC. The rearrangement joins TRBV5-6 to TRBJ2-7; 13 bases are shared with TRBD2. The V gene end was trimmed by 4 bases and the J gene end by 1 base; junction bases not matched to a gene: 8. This CDR3 has 17 amino acids. Per the germline V gene, CDR1 is SGHDT and CDR2 is YYEEEE. Complete variable domain (other parts from reference TRBV5-6 and TRBJ2-7): DAGVTQSPTHLIKTRGQQVTLRCSPKSGHDTVSWYQQALGQGPQFIFQYYEEEERQRGNFPDRFSGHQFPNYSSELNVNALLLGDSALYLCASSIPGLAGHSYEQYFGPGTRLTVT.

The V and J genes are TRBV29-1 and TRBJ1-1; tentatively, D is TRBD1 (6 bases). There are 16 residues in the CDR3. Germline assignment: CDR1 SQVTM and CDR2 ANQGSEA. Deletions cut 6 bases from V and 3 bases from J, with 23 bases between. The chain's CDR3 is CSVTGHTLLRDTEAFF. The CDR3 nucleotides are TGCAGCGTCACGGGACACACACTTTTAAGGGACACTGAAGCTTTCTTT.

This chain joins TRBV5-1 and TRBJ1-2; no firm D call. Germline V lookup: CDR1 SGHRS, CDR2 YFSETQ. V lost 0 bases and J lost 1, with 4 bases in between. The CDR3 consists of 13 residues. In nucleotides, the CDR3 is TGCGCCAGCAGCTTGGACAGTAACTATGGCTACACCTTC. Translation: CASSLDSNYGYTF. Combining the CDR3 with reference TRBV5-1 and TRBJ1-2 gives the whole variable domain KAGVTQTPRYLIKTRGQQVTLSCSPISGHRSVSWYQQTPGQGLQFLFEYFSETQRNKGNFPGRFSGRQFSNSRSEMNVSTLELGDSALYLCASSLDSNYGYTFGSGTRLTVV.

This chain links TRBV27 with TRBJ2-5; a possible D gene is TRBD2 (5 bases). The CDR3 has 13 amino acids. Germline assignment: CDR1 MNHEY and CDR2 SMNVEV (reference sequence). The V and J ends lost 2 bases and 5 bases respectively, with 9 bases between them. The chain's CDR3 is CASSLTTGETQYF. In DNA form, the CDR3 reads TGTGCCAGCAGTTTAACTACGGGGGAGACCCAGTACTTC.

The chain has TRBV19 and TRBJ1-4; D is possibly TRBD1 (5 bases). Germline lookup yields CDR1 LNHDA and CDR2 SQIVND (reference sequence). V shed 4 bases and J shed 7 bases, with 10 bases lying between them. This CDR3 has 13 residues. CDR3 loop: CASSSAGGEKLFF. The CDR3 coding sequence is TGTGCCAGTAGTAGTGCGGGGGGTGAAAAACTGTTTTTT.